This T cell receptor beta chain came from a study of T cell responses to AZD1222 COVID-19 vaccine. Only in-frame clones appear in the TCRdb table, and some are missing; sequencing was by immunoSEQ multiplex PCR. The sample records some 120,000 clones, around 92% being singletons. Study results and limitations: Reports indicate that nearly half of spike-specific TCRs are directed at unmutated variant regions. Clonal diversity may have been underestimated in mostly white British donors.

The CDR3 has 16 residues. Per the germline V gene, CDR1 is MNHNS and CDR2 is SASEGT. V dropped 3 bases and J dropped 8; count of bases not matched to a gene: 7. Comment on this clone: Antigen: not known.

Second-dose schedules of about 4 or about 12 weeks were combined. This chain joins TRBV6-1 and TRBJ2-1; 13 bases align to TRBD2. This specimen consisted of peripheral blood, obtained 28 days after the second AZD1222 dose. This sequence was found in an adult who received the AZD1222 COVID-19 vaccine. The CDR3 coding sequence is TGTGCCAGCAGTGACCCCGGGACTAGCGGGACCCATGAGCAGTTCTTC. The encoded protein is CASSDPGTSGTHEQFF.